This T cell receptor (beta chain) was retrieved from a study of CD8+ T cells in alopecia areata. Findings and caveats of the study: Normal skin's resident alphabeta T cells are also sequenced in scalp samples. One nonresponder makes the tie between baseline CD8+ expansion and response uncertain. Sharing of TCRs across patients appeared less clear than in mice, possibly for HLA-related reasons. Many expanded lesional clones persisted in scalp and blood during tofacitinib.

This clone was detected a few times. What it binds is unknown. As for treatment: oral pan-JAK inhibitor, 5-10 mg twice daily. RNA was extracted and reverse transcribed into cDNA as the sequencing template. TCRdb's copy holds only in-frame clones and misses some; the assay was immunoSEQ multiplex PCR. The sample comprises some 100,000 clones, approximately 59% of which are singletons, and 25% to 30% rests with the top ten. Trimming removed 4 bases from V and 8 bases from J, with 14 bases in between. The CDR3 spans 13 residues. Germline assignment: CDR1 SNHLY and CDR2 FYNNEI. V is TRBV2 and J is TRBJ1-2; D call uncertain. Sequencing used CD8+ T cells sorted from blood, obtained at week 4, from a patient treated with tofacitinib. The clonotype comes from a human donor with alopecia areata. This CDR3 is CASSGTEPLGYTF. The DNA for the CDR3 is TGTGCCAGCAGTGGTACAGAGCCGCTCGGCTACACCTTC.